Here is one TCR beta chain with its context. This entry belongs to a study of blood T cells in healthy people across ages. It was with a sample-barcoded 5' primer and a J-beta primer mix that a second PCR of about 6 to 12 cycles was run. TCRdb reprocessed the 5' RACE reads with MiXCR, giving one entry per CDR3 protein. In the table there are roughly 1 million distinct CDR3 sequences, about 25% of which are singletons. The germline V gene encodes CDR1 SGHRS and CDR2 YFSETQ. This CDR3 contains 15 residues. J was trimmed by 0 bases and V by 4 bases; bases with no gene match: 4. Separately, the same data were catalogued under a study of T cells of mothers and their children.

This sequence originates from a girl aged 2 to 10 in good health. The sample taken for sequencing was blood. J is TRBJ2-1 and V is TRBV5-1; 7 nucleotides agree with TRBD2. The chain's CDR3 is CASSRGLPSYNEQFF. The CDR3 nucleotides are TGCGCCAGCAGCCGGGGACTACCCTCCTACAATGAGCAGTTCTTC. The entire variable domain, with the rest obtained from reference TRBV5-1 and TRBJ2-1, is as follows: KAGVTQTPRYLIKTRGQQVTLSCSPISGHRSVSWYQQTPGQGLQFLFEYFSETQRNKGNFPGRFSGRQFSNSRSEMNVSTLELGDSALYLCASSRGLPSYNEQFFGPGTRLTVL.